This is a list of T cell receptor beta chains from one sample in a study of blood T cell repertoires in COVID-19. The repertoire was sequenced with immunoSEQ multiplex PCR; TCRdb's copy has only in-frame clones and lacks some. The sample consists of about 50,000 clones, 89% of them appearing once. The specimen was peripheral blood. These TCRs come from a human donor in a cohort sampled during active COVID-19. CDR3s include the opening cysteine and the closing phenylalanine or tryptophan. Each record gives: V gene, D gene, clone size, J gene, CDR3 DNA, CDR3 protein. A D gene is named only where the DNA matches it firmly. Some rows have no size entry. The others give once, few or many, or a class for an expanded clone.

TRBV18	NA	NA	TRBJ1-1	TGTGCCAGCTCACCACGCCCCAATCCTAAAGAAGAAGCTTTCTTT	CASSPRPNPKEEAFF
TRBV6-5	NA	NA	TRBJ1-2	TGTGCCAGCAGTTCGGTAGGGGTTCAGGGCTACACCTTC	CASSSVGVQGYTF
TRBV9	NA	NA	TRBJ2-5	TGTGCCAGCAGCGTAGCCGAAGAGACCCAGTACTTC	CASSVAEETQYF
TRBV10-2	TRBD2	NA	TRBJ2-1	TGCGCCAGCAGTGGGACTAGCGGATTCAATGAGCAGTTCTTC	CASSGTSGFNEQFF
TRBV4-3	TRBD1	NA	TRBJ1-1	TGCGCCAGCAGCCAGGAGACAGGGAGCACTGAAGCTTTCTTT	CASSQETGSTEAFF
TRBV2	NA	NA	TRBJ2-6	TGTGCCAGCATTCCGGGGAGCTCTGGGGCCAACGTCCTGACTTTC	CASIPGSSGANVLTF
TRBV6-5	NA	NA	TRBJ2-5	TGTGCCAGCAGTTACTCAACAGACACCCAAGAGACCCAGTACTTC	CASSYSTDTQETQYF
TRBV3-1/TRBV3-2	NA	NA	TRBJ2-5	TGTGCCAGCAGTCCCACAGGGAGCCAAGAGACCCAGTACTTC	CASSPTGSQETQYF
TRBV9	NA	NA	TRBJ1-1	TGTGCCAGCAGCGTAATTGCAGAGAACACTGAAGCTTTCTTT	CASSVIAENTEAFF
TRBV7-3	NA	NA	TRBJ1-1	TGTGCCAGCAGCTTAAACAGGAACACTGAAGCTTTCTTT	CASSLNRNTEAFF
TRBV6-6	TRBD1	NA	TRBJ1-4	TGTGCCAGCAGCTCACGGGACAGGGGTAATGAAAAACTGTTTTTT	CASSSRDRGNEKLFF
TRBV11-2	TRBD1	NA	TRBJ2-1	TGTGCCAGCAGCTTAGCAGGTTATGGGACAGGCAATGAGCAGTTCTTC	CASSLAGYGTGNEQFF
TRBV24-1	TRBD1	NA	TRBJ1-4	TGTGCCACCAGTCCCGGACAGGGGGCAGGATCTAATGAAAAACTGTTTTTT	CATSPGQGAGSNEKLFF
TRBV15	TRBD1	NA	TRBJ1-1	TGTGCCACCAGAAAAGAGGGACAGGCGAACTTTGAAGCTTTCTTT	CATRKEGQANFEAFF
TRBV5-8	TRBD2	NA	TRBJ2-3	TGTGCCAGCAGCTCCGGACTAGCGTCTAGCACAGATACGCAGTATTTT	CASSSGLASSTDTQYF
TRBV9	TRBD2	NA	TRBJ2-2	TGTGCCAGCAGCGTAGGAGTCCTGTCTAGCGGGGCGTCCGGGGAGCTGTTTTTT	CASSVGVLSSGASGELFF
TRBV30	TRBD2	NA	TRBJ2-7	TGTGCCTGGAGTGTAAACAGAACTAGCGGGAGGTCCTACGAGCAGTACTTC	CAWSVNRTSGRSYEQYF
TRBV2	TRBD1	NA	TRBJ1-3	TGTGCCATTCGACAGGGTGGAAACACCATATATTTT	CAIRQGGNTIYF
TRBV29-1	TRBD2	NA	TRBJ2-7	TGCAGCGTGGGAGCGGGGGGGCGTCGCGAGCAGTACTTC	CSVGAGGRREQYF
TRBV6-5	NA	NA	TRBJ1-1	TGTGCCAGCAGGGAGACTATTGCGGTGAACACTGAAGCTTTCTTT	CASRETIAVNTEAFF
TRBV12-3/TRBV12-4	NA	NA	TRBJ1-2	TGTGCCAGCAGCCCAGGGCTTGGCTACACCTTC	CASSPGLGYTF
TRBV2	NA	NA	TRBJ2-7	TGTGCCAGCAGTGGAGAAGCAGGACTCGAGCAGTACTTC	CASSGEAGLEQYF
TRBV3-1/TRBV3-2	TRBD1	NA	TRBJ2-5	TGTGCCAGCAGCCAAGATTTTACAGGGGGACGAGAGACCCAGTACTTC	CASSQDFTGGRETQYF
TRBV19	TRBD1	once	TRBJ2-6	TGTGCCAGTAGTATACAGGGGGCGCAGAGCTCTGGGGCCAACGTCCTGACTTTC	CASSIQGAQSSGANVLTF
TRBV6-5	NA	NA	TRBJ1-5	TGTGCCAGCGGAAGGGGTAGCAATCAGCCCCAGCATTTT	CASGRGSNQPQHF
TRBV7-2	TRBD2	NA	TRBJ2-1	TGTGCCAGCAGCTTAGAAGCACCTTCCAGCGGGATCTCCTACAATGAGCAGTTCTTC	CASSLEAPSSGISYNEQFF
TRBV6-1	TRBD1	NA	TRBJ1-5	TGTGCCAGCAGTGCCACAGGGGGCTGGAGCAATCAGCCCCAGCATTTT	CASSATGGWSNQPQHF
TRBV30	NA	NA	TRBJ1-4	TGTGCCTGGAGTACAGGGTTAACTAATGAAAAACTGTTTTTT	CAWSTGLTNEKLFF